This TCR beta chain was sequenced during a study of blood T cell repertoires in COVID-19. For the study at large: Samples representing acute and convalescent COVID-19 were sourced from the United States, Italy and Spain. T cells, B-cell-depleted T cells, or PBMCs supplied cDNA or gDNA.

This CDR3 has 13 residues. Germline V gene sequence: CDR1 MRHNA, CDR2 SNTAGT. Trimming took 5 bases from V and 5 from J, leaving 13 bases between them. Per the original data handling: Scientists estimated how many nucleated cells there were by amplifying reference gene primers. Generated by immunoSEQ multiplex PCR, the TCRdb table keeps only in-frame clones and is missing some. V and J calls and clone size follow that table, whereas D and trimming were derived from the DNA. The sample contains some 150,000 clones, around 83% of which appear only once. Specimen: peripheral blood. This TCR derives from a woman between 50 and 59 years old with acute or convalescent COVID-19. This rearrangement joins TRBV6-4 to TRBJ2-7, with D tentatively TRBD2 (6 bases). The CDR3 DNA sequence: TGTGCCAGCAGTCCCGGTGGGGGGAACGAGCAGTACTTC. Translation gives CASSPGGGNEQYF.